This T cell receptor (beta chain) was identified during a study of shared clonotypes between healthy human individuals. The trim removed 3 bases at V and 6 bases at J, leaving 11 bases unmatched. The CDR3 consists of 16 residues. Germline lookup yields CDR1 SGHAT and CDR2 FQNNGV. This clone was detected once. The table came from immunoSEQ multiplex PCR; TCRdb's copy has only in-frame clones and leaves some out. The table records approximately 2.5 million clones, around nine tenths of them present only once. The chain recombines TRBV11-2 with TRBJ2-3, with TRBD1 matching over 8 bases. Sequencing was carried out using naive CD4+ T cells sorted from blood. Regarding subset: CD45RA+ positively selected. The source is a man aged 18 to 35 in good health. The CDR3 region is CASSLGTGPRPDTQYF. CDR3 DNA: TGTGCCAGCAGCTTGGGGACAGGTCCCAGACCGGATACGCAGTATTTT.